This TCR beta chain was identified during a study of PD-L1 blockade in urothelial cancer (dated by TCRdb to 2016 to 2017). The study in broad terms: All patients started therapy at some point between 2014 and 2016 and received atezolizumab 1,200 mg intravenously every 3 weeks. An exploratory multi-omic analysis was conducted of the somatic, immune and clinical correlates of response to PD-L1 blockade with atezolizumab in urothelial cancer. Pretreatment blood TCR-seq was available for twenty-nine patients, at least one posttreatment blood collection was obtained for around 25 patients, and tumor TCR-seq was available for around 25 patients. In the same patients who had TCR sequencing, pretreatment tumors also underwent whole exome sequencing and RNA sequencing. Blood samples were analyzed 3 weeks after the start of treatment (second dose) and 6 weeks after the start of treatment. Patients had an ECOG performance status of 0 or 1 and had received between 0 and 3 prior chemotherapy regimens. Durable clinical benefit was achieved by nine patients but not by the remaining 20. About 90% of the 29 patients were identified as males with urothelial cancer of bladder origin, and a prior smoking history was reported by 18 of 29 patients. Blood samples gave median yields of around 150,000 T cells and over 80,000 unique TCRs, along with a median clonality of around 0.075. Durable clinical benefit was defined as a progression-free survival longer than 6 months, and TCR features were additionally tested against progression-free survival and overall survival. Pretreatment tumor samples, along with matched peripheral blood serially collected before and after atezolizumab treatment, were subjected to TCR sequencing. Study-level results and caveats: Because the sample size was small (n ≈ 29) and many of the analyses were exploratory, the results are meant to be hypothesis-generating. A pretreatment peripheral blood TCR clonality below the median was linked to improved progression-free and overall survival. Patients with durable benefit showed greater expansion of tumor-associated TCR clones in peripheral blood 3 weeks after starting treatment (n ≈ 21, p = 0.022).

The sample's time point label, in plain terms: peripheral blood 6 weeks after treatment start. The cohort included about 27 patients with locally advanced or metastatic urothelial carcinoma who were treated at Memorial Sloan Kettering on a trial protocol. Peripheral blood mononuclear cells were collected pretreatment and during treatment, with between 1 and 8 total time points per patient. The Qiagen DNeasy Blood extraction kit was used to purify genomic DNA from total PBMCs and tumor samples. PBMCs were collected pretreatment and during treatment, and were isolated and stored as previously described. Each PCR received spiked-in synthetic TCR analog templates so that absolute template abundance could be estimated from read counts. The immunoSEQ assay was used to amplify TCRbeta CDR3 regions from genomic DNA with bias-controlled V and J gene primers. Sequencing of rearranged TCRbeta segments was performed at approximately 20X coverage. The paper's processing steps were these. Clustering was used to correct sequencing errors, and CDR3s were annotated against IMGT to assign V, D and J genes. Downstream analyses used only productive TCRbeta rearrangements and left out out-of-frame or stop-codon sequences. To compute clonality, Shannon entropy was normalized by the log of the number of unique productive sequences and then subtracted from one. Clones differing between time points or between blood and tumor were identified using Fisher's exact test with Benjamini-Hochberg correction, with an adjusted p below 0.01 applied as the threshold. TCRdb stores this immuneACCESS table with in-frame sequences only. Part of the clones is absent; in the studies checked, under half of the shortfall reflects unresolved V genes, and no reason is known for the rest. That table is the source of V, J and clone size, and D and trimming were worked out from the DNA. The sample table contains around 40,000 clones; only one count was recorded for 82% of them. In total, the top ten clones hold about 12% of the sample.

V gives up 2 bases and J gives up 5 bases, and the segment between their germline ends measures 10 bases. For CDR1 and CDR2, the germline V gene lists SGHVS and FQNEAQ. From the cysteine up to the phenylalanine, the CDR3 has a length of 14 residues. The CDR3 DNA has 42 bases and is translated from base 1. A word on this clone: The antigen this receptor binds is unknown. Per-nucleotide qualities are absent, and no much larger clonotype sits a single base away.

This clonotype was obtained from a man aged 55 to 70 with urothelial cancer. The sample in question was PBMCs, obtained around atezolizumab (anti-PD-L1) treatment. The V and J genes are TRBV7-8 and TRBJ2-1, and the D gene may be TRBD2, 6 bases matching. The CDR3 amino acid sequence is: CASSLYGGDNEQFF. The nucleotides are TGTGCCAGCAGCTTATACGGCGGGGACAATGAGCAGTTCTTC.